The clone carrying this T cell receptor beta chain was observed many times. Antigen specificity is unknown. Through Arm-PCR of CDR3 regions and iRepertoire HTBI primers, TCR beta libraries were built. Each CDR3 protein gets one entry after TCRdb re-called the multiplex PCR reads with MiXCR. The repertoire holds 250,000 to 300,000 distinct CDR3 sequences, with around 18% as singletons. With 3 bases clipped from V and 3 bases from J, the junction kept 6 bases outside the gene matches. Germline V gene data show CDR1 as SGHDN and CDR2 as FVKESK. The CDR3 runs to 15 residues. The time point denotes: newly diagnosed GD, antithyroid drugs for less than 3 months. Following extraction of RNA from PBMCs, that RNA was used to make the TCR library. This specimen comes from a study of regulatory T cells in long-lasting Graves disease. Study-level points and caveats: In persistent patients, shared public clonotypes (around 2,500) outnumbered those in new patients (roughly 1,000). With persistent disease, TRBV28, TRBJ1-2 and TRBJ2-5 were the favored segments.

These data were also filed under a second study, of T cells in Graves' hyperthyroidism and ophthalmopathy. This second study says: The TCR CDR3 first-round RT-PCR relied on the HTBI primer set.

This receptor was taken from a woman between 25 and 40 years old with Graves disease. The gene calls are TRBV14 and TRBJ2-7; 9 nucleotides match TRBD1. The starting material was peripheral blood mononuclear cells (PBMCs), obtained at new diagnosis, from a patient treated with antithyroid drugs. The CDR3 loop is CASSQGQGHFYEQYF. CDR3 DNA sequence: TGTGCCAGCAGCCAGGGACAGGGCCACTTCTACGAGCAGTACTTC.